This T cell receptor (beta chain) is from a study of vaccination and CD4 T cells after COVID-19. Study background: Each convalescent patient was PCR positive for SARS-CoV-2 on nasal swab; eight to ten cases were mild and one severe.

Germline V CDR1 and CDR2: DFQATT, SNEGSKA (reference sequence). This CDR3 comprises 13 residues. V was pared by 6 bases and J by 0 bases, with 11 bases between. Treatment described: roughly 10-day PBMC culture with coronavirus spike peptide pools or control peptides (ViraFEST assay). Study findings and constraints: The median SARS-CoV-2-reactive clonotype number increased from approximately 21 to 38, without statistical significance.

This clonotype occurred a few times. No antigen is known for it. The Oncomine TCR Beta short-read assay was applied to DNA of cultured CD4+ T cells. One entry per CDR3 protein results from TCRdb running MiXCR on the PCR reads. The sample holds 15,000 to 19,000 distinct CDR3 sequences; about 40% are singletons and the top ten take 20% to 25%. The sample was cultured CD4+ T cells from blood. This clonotype was sampled from a human donor with COVID-19. This chain uses TRBV20-1 with TRBJ1-1; D is ambiguous. The CDR3 loop reads CSAPIPVNTEAFF. DNA for the CDR3: TGCAGTGCACCCATTCCCGTGAACACTGAAGCTTTCTTT.